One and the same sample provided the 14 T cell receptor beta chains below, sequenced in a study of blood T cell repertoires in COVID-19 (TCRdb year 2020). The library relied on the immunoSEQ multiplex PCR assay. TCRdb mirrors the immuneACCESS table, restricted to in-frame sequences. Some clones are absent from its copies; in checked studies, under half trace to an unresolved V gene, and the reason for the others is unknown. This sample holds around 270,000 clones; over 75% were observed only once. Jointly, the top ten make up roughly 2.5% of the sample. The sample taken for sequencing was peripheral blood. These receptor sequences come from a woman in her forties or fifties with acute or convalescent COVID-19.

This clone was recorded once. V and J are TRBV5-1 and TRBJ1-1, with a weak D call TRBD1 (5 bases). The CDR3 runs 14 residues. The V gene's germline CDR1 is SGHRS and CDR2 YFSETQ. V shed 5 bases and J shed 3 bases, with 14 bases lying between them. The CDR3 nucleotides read TGCGCCAGCAGTGCCTTGGGGCAGGACACTGAAGCTTTCTTT. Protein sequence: CASSALGQDTEAFF. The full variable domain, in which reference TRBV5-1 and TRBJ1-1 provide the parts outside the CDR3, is KAGVTQTPRYLIKTRGQQVTLSCSPISGHRSVSWYQQTPGQGLQFLFEYFSETQRNKGNFPGRFSGRQFSNSRSEMNVSTLELGDSALYLCASSALGQDTEAFFGQGTRLTVV.

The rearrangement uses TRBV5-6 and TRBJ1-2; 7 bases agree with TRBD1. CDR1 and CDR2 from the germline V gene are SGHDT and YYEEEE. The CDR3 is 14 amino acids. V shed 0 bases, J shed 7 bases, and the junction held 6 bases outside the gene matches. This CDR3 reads CASSLARAGGGYTF. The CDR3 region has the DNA TGTGCCAGCAGCTTGGCCAGGGCAGGGGGTGGCTACACCTTC.

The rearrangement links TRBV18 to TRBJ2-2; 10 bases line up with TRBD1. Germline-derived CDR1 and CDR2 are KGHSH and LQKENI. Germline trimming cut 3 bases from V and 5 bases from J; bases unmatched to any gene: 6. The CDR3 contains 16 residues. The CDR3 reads CASSPRQGARTGELFF. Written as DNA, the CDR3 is TGTGCCAGCTCACCCAGACAGGGGGCGAGGACCGGGGAGCTGTTTTTT. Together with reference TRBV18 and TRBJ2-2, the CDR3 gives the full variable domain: NAGVMQNPRHLVRRRGQEARLRCSPMKGHSHVYWYRQLPEEGLKFMVYLQKENIIDESGMPKERFSAEFPKEGPSILRIQQVVRGDSAAYFCASSPRQGARTGELFFGEGSRLTVL.

CDR3 amino acids: CASSTTSGRSSYNEQFF. The CDR3, as DNA: TGTGCCAGTAGTACAACTAGCGGGAGAAGCTCCTACAATGAGCAGTTCTTC. The rearrangement uses TRBV19 and TRBJ2-1; 11 positions agree with TRBD2. This CDR3 has 17 amino acids. Germline-derived CDR1 and CDR2 are LNHDA and SQIVND (reference sequence). V gave up 4 bases and J gave up 0 bases; unmatched junction bases: 5.

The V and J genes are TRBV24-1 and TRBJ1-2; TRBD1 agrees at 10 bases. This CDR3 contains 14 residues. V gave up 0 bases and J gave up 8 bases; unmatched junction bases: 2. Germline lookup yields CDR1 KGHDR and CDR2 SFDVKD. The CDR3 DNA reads TGTGCCACCAGTGATTTGGGGACAGGGGAAGGCTACACCTTC. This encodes CATSDLGTGEGYTF.

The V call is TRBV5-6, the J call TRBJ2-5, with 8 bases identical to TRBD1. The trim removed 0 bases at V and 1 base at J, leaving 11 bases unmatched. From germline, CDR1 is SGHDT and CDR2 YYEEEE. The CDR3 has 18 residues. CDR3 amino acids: CASSLGQGARIGQETQYF. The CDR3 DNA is TGTGCCAGCAGCTTGGGTCAGGGGGCGCGAATAGGCCAAGAGACCCAGTACTTC.

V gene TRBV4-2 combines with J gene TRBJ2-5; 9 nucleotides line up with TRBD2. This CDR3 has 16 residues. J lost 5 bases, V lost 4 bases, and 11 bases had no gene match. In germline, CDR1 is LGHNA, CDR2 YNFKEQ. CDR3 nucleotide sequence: TGTGCCAGCAGCCTCCACGCGGGAGGGCGAATCGAGACCCAGTACTTC. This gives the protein CASSLHAGGRIETQYF.

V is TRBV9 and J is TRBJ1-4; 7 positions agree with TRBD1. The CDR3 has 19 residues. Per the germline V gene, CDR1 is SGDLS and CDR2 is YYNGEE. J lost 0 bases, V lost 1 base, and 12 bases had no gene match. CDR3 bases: TGTGCCAGCAGCGTAAGACCCCAGGGACAGTCTGCAACTAATGAAAAACTGTTTTTT. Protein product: CASSVRPQGQSATNEKLFF.

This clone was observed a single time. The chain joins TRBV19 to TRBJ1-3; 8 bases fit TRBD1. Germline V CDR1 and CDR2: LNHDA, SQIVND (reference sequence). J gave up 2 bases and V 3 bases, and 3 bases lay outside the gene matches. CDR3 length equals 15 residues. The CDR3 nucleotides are TGTGCCAGTAGTATCGACAGGGGAGCTGGAAACACCATATATTTT. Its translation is CASSIDRGAGNTIYF. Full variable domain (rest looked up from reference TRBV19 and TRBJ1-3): DGGITQSPKYLFRKEGQNVTLSCEQNLNHDAMYWYRQDPGQGLRLIYYSQIVNDFQKGDIAEGYSVSREKKESFPLTVTSAQKNPTAFYLCASSIDRGAGNTIYFGEGSWLTVV.

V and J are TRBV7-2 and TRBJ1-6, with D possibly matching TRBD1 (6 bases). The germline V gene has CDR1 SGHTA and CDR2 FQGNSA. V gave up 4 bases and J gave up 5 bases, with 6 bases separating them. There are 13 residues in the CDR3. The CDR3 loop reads CASSWDNNSPLHF. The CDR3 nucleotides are TGTGCCAGCAGCTGGGACAATAATTCACCCCTCCACTTT.

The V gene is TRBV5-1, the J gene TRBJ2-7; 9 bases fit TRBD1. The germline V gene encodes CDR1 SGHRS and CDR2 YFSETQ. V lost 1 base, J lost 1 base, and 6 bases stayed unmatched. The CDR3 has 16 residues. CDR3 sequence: CASSLSWDRVSYEQYF. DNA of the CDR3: TGCGCCAGCAGCTTGTCTTGGGACAGGGTGTCCTACGAGCAGTACTTC.

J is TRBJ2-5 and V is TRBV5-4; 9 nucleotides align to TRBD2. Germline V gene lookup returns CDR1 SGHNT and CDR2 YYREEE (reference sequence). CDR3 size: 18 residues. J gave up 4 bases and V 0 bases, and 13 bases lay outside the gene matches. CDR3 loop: CASSLGGSVAGEAETQYF. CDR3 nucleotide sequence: TGTGCCAGCAGCTTGGGAGGATCGGTAGCGGGAGAAGCAGAGACCCAGTACTTC.

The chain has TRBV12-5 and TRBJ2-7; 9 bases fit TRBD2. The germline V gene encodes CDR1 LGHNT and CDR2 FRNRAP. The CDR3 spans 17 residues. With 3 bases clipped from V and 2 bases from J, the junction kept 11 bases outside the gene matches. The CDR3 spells CASGFGRAGGSPYEQYF. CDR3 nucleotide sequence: TGTGCTAGTGGTTTCGGACGGGCGGGGGGGAGCCCCTACGAGCAGTACTTC.

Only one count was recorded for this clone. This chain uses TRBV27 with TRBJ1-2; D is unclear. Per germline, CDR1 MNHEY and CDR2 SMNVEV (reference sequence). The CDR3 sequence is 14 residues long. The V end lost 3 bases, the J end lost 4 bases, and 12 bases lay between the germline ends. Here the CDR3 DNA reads TGTGCCAGCAGTTTGAGACGGGAAATCTATGGCTACACCTTC. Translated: CASSLRREIYGYTF.